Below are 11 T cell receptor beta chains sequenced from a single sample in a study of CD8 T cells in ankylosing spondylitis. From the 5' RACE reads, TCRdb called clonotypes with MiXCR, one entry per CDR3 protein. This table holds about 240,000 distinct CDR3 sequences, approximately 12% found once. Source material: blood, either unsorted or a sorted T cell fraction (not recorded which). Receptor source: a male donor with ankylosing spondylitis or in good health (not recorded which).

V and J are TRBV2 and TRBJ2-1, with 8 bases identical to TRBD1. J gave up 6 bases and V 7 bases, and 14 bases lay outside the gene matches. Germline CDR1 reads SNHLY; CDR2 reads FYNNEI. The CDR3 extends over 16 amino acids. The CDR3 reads CASIPGGPQGGNEQFF. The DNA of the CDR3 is TGTGCCAGCATTCCCGGTGGGCCACAGGGGGGCAATGAGCAGTTCTTC.

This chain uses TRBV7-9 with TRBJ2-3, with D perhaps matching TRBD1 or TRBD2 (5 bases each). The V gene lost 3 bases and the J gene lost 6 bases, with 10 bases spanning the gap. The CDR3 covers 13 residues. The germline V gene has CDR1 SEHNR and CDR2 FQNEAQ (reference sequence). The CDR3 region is CASSLIGADTQYF. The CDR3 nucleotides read TGTGCCAGCAGCTTGATCGGGGCGGATACGCAGTATTTT.

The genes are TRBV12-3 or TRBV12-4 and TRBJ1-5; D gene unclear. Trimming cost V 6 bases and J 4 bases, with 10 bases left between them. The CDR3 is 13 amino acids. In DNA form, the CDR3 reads TGTGCCAGCAGCCTTTTGTATAATCAGCCCCAGCATTTT. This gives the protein CASSLLYNQPQHF.

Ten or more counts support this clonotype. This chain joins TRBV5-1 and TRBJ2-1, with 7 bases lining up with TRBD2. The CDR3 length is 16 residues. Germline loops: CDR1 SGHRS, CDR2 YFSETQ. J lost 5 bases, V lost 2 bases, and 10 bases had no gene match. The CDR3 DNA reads TGCGCCAGCAGCTTCCTTGCCCCGGGACTAAACAATGAGCAGTTCTTC. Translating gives CASSFLAPGLNNEQFF.

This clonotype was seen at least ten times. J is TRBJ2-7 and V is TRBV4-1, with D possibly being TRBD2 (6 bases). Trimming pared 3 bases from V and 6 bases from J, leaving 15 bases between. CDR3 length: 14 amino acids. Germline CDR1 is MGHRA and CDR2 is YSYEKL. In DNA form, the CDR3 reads TGCGCCAGCAGCCACGCCGGAGGGGCGAGCGAGCAGTACTTC. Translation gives CASSHAGGASEQYF.

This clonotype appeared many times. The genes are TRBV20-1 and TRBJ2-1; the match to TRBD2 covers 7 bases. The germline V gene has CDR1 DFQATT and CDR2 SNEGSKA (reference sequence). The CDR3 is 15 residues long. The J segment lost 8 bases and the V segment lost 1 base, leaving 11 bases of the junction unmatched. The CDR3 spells CSARGLAESEDEQFF. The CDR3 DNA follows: TGCAGTGCTAGAGGGCTAGCGGAAAGTGAGGATGAGCAGTTCTTC.

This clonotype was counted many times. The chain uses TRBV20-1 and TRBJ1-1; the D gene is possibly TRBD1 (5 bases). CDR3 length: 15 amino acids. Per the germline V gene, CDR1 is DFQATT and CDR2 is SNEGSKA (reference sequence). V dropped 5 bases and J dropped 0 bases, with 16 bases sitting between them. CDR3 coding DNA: TGCAGTGCTCTACCCGGGGGGGGTATGAACACTGAAGCTTTCTTT. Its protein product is CSALPGGGMNTEAFF.

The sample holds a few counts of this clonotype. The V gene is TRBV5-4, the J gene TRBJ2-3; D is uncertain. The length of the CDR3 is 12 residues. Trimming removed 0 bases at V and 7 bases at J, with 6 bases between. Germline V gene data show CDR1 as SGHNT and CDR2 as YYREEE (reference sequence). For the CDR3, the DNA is TGTGCCAGCAGCTTGGAGGGATATACGCAGTATTTT. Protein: CASSLEGYTQYF.

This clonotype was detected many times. CDR3 in amino acids: CSVAQRLNNEQFF. The DNA of the CDR3 is TGCAGCGTTGCCCAGCGTCTAAACAATGAGCAGTTCTTC. The chain carries TRBV29-1 and TRBJ2-1, with D unclear. Looked up from germline, CDR1 is SQVTM and CDR2 is ANQGSEA. V was clipped by 4 bases and J by 5 bases, with 12 bases between them. The CDR3 is made up of 13 amino acids.

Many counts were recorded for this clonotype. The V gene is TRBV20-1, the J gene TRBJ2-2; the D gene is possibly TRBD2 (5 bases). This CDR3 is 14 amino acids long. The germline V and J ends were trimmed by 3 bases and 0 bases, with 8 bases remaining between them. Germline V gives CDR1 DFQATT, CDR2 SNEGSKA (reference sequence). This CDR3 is CSARDFSNTGELFF. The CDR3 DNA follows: TGCAGTGCTAGGGACTTTTCGAACACCGGGGAGCTGTTTTTT.

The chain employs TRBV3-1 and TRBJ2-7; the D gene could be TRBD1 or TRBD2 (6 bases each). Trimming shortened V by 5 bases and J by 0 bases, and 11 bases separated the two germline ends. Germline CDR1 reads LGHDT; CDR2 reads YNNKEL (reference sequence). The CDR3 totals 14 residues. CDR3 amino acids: CASSEGGVSYEQYF. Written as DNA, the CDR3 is TGTGCCAGCAGCGAGGGGGGAGTCTCCTACGAGCAGTACTTC.